A single sample gave rise to the 18 T cell receptor beta chains below, sequenced in a study of monozygotic twins with inflammatory bowel disease. From its re-call of the 5' RACE reads, TCRdb lists each CDR3 protein once, without DNA. The sample features about 99,000 distinct CDR3 sequences, with 1.9% in its top ten. Sequenced input: blood. All receptors derive from a human donor with ulcerative colitis or Crohn's disease, or a healthy co-twin of an affected twin (not recorded which).

V usage is TRBV19 and J usage is TRBJ2-2; TCRdb's D gene call, TRBD1, goes unchecked for lack of DNA. The germline V gene encodes CDR1 LNHDA and CDR2 SQIVND (reference sequence). This CDR3 has 13 residues. The CDR3 loop is CASSGSPIGELFF.

This sequence joins TRBV10-2 and TRBJ1-2. Germline V gene lookup returns CDR1 WSHSY and CDR2 SAAADI. CDR3 length equals 17 residues. The CDR3 sequence: CASSEFLGGEPDYGYTF.

The V and J genes are TRBV12-3 or TRBV12-4 and TRBJ2-3; TCRdb reports TRBD1, a call that lacks DNA to check it against. The CDR3 totals 14 residues. CDR3: CASSSTAITDTQYF.

V usage is TRBV12-3 or TRBV12-4 and J usage is TRBJ1-2. This CDR3 has 13 amino acids. CDR3 residues: CASSIRISYGYTF.

The rearrangement links TRBV11-3 to TRBJ2-3; TCRdb returns TRBD2, unconfirmable since there is no DNA. The germline V gene encodes CDR1 SGHNT and CDR2 YENEEA. This CDR3 contains 15 residues. CDR3 sequence: CASSLKGSFTDTQYF. The full variable domain, with the rest looked up from reference TRBV11-3 and TRBJ2-3, is EAGVVQSPRYKIIEKKQPVAFWCNPISGHNTLYWYLQNLGQGPELLIRYENEEAVDDSQLPKDRFSAERLKGVDSTLKIQPAELGDSAVYLCASSLKGSFTDTQYFGPGTRLTVL.

The chain couples TRBV5-1 to TRBJ2-3; TCRdb selects TRBD1, and the lack of DNA leaves this call unchecked. The V gene's germline CDR1 is SGHRS and CDR2 YFSETQ. The length of the CDR3 is 16 residues. CDR3 sequence reads: CASSPGGAEAADTQYF.

This chain joins TRBV11-2 and TRBJ2-3. Per germline, CDR1 SGHAT and CDR2 FQNNGV. This CDR3 is 20 amino acids long. The CDR3 spells CASSLSLQTLSISSTDTQYF.

The chain recombines TRBV10-3 with TRBJ2-6. Germline V gene data show CDR1 as ENHRY and CDR2 as SYGVKD. The CDR3 consists of 14 residues. CDR3 sequence: CAISASTGANVLTF.

The chain couples TRBV9 to TRBJ1-6. The germline CDR1 and CDR2 sequences are SGDLS and YYNGEE. The CDR3 has 14 amino acids. The CDR3 reads CASSAPIPNSPLHF.

The V gene is TRBV4-1, the J gene TRBJ2-4; TCRdb outputs TRBD1, but without DNA this stays unchecked. The CDR3 runs to 19 residues. Germline V CDR1 and CDR2: MGHRA, YSYEKL. The CDR3 protein is CASSQRGSQGTIAKNIQYF.

The J gene is TRBJ2-1, the V gene TRBV12-3 or TRBV12-4. The CDR3 has 12 amino acids. The CDR3 sequence: CASSFLVNEQFF.

The chain employs TRBV24-1 and TRBJ1-4; as DNA is missing, the TRBD1 call by TCRdb cannot be tested. The CDR3 length is 15 residues. Germline values: CDR1 KGHDR, CDR2 SFDVKD. Here the CDR3 reads CATSAADPGGEKLFF.

The CDR3 spells CASSSSTVYEQYF. The chain links TRBV5-1 to TRBJ2-7; the TRBD1 assignment by TCRdb is unverifiable without DNA. The germline gives CDR1 SGHRS, CDR2 YFSETQ. This CDR3 is built from 13 residues.

The rearrangement uses TRBV11-3 and TRBJ2-2. Germline V gene data show CDR1 as SGHNT and CDR2 as YENEEA. The CDR3 covers 14 residues. The CDR3 is CASSFTGNTGELFF.

J is TRBJ2-7 and V is TRBV12-3 or TRBV12-4; TCRdb outputs TRBD1, but without DNA this stays unchecked. This CDR3 is built from 14 residues. CDR3 sequence: CASSLILGRGEQYF.

The gene calls are TRBV7-8 and TRBJ1-2; TCRdb designates TRBD1, a call that cannot be tested without DNA. Germline loops: CDR1 SGHVS, CDR2 FQNEAQ. This CDR3 contains 15 residues. The CDR3 here is CASSTRDRYPYGYTF.

The chain is built from TRBV7-2 and TRBJ2-2; TCRdb returns TRBD1, unconfirmable since there is no DNA. Germline CDR1 and CDR2: SGHTA and FQGNSA. CDR3 size: 15 residues. The CDR3 is CATRSGTGNTGELFF. The full variable domain, rest sourced from reference TRBV7-2 and TRBJ2-2, is GAGVSQSPSNKVTEKGKDVELRCDPISGHTALYWYRQSLGQGLEFLIYFQGNSAPDKSGLPSDRFSAERTGGSVSTLTIQRTQQEDSAVYLCATRSGTGNTGELFFGEGSRLTVL.

V usage is TRBV7-2 and J usage is TRBJ2-3; the D call of TRBD1 rests on TCRdb alone, since no DNA is present to check it. Germline V gene lookup returns CDR1 SGHTA and CDR2 FQGNSA. This CDR3 is built from 15 residues. This CDR3 reads CASSLGGGFTDTQYF.